This T cell receptor (beta chain) is drawn from a study of shared clonotypes between healthy human individuals. Study as a whole: Samples came from a couple of female and a few male donors aged 18 to 49.

Terminally differentiated effector memory CD45RA+ cells were excluded by CCR7 positive selection of CD45RO-negative cells. Study-level results: Large depth notwithstanding, sorted-subset sequencing proved incomplete by rarefaction.

The germline gives CDR1 SNHLY, CDR2 FYNNEI. CDR3 length: 14 residues. The ends were cut back, 3 bases at V and 2 bases at J, with 9 bases in the middle. About this clone itself: Its antigen is unknown.

Sequencing used immunoSEQ multiplex PCR; TCRdb keeps in-frame clones, though not all of them. Altogether about 2,100,000 clones are present, about 92% being singletons, with the ten largest covering around 1.7%. The source of this sequence is a man younger than 35 in good health. Some clones in this sample may be carry-over from other donors' samples. The sequencing input was naive CD8+ T cells from PBMCs. The chain combines TRBV2 with TRBJ2-3; D unclear. CDR3 sequence: CASSDGQITDTQYF. Written as DNA, the CDR3 is TGTGCCAGCAGTGATGGTCAGATCACAGATACGCAGTATTTT.